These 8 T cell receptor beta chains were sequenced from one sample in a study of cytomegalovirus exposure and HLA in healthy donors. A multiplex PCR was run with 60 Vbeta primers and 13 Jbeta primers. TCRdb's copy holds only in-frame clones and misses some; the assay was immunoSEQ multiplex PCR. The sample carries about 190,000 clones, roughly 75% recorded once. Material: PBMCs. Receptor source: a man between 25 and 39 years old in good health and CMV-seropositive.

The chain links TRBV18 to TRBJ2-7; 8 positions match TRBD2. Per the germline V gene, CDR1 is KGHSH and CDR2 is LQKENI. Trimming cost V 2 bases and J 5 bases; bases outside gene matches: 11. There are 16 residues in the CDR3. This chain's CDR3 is CASSPLGAGVSNEQYF. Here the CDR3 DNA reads TGTGCCAGCTCACCATTAGGAGCGGGAGTGTCGAACGAGCAGTACTTC.

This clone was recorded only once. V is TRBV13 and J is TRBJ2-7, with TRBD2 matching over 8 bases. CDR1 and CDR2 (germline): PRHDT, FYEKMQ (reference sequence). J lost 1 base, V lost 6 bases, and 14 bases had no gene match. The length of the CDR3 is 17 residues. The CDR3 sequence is CASSLGSSGRRSYEQYF. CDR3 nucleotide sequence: TGTGCCAGCAGTCTGGGATCCAGCGGGAGAAGGTCCTACGAGCAGTACTTC. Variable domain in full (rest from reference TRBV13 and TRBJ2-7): AAGVIQSPRHLIKEKRETATLKCYPIPRHDTVYWYQQGPGQDPQFLISFYEKMQSDKGSIPDRFSAQQFSDYHSELNMSSLELGDSALYFCASSLGSSGRRSYEQYFGPGTRLTVT.

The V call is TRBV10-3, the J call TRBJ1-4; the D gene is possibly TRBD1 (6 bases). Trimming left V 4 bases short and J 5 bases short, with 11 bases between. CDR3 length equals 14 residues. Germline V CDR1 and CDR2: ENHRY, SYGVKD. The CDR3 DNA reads TGTGCCATCAGTGCTGGACAGACCAATGAAAAACTGTTTTTT. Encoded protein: CAISAGQTNEKLFF.

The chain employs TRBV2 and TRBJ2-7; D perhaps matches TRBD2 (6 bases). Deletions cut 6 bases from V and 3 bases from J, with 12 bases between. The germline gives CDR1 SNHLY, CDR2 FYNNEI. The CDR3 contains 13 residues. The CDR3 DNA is TGTGCCAGCAGGGGGACTGCCATCTACGAGCAGTACTTC. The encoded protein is CASRGTAIYEQYF.

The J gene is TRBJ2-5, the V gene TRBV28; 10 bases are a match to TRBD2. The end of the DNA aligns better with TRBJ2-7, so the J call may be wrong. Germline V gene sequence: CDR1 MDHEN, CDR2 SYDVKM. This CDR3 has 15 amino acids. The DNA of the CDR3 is TGTGCCAGCAGCCCTAGCGGGAGTGGTGTAATCGAGCAGTACTTC. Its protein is CASSPSGSGVIEQYF.

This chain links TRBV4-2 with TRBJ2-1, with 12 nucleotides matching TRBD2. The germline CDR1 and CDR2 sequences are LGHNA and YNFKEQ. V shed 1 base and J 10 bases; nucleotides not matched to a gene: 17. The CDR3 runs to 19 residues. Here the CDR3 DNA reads TGTGCCAGCAGCCAAGGGACTAGCGGGACGCGAGCCTGGCAGGAGGAGCAGTTCTTC. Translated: CASSQGTSGTRAWQEEQFF.

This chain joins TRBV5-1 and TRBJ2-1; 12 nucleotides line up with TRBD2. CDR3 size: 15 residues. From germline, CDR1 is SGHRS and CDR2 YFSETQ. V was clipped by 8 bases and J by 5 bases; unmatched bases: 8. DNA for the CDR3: TGCGCCAGACGACTAGCGGGAGAGGAGAACAATGAGCAGTTCTTC. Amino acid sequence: CARRLAGEENNEQFF.

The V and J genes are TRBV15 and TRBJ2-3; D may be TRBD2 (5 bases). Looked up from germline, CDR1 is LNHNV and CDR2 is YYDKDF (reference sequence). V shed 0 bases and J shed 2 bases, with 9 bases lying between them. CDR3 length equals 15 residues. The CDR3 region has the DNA TGTGCCACCAGCAGAGATGACGGGGTCACAGATACGCAGTATTTT. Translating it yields CATSRDDGVTDTQYF.